This T cell receptor (beta chain) was recovered during a study of blood T cell repertoires in COVID-19. Per the authors' pipeline: Reference gene primer amplification in the assay estimated nucleated cell counts. The repertoire was sequenced with immunoSEQ multiplex PCR; TCRdb's copy has only in-frame clones and lacks some. V, J and clone size are taken as reported in that table, and D and trimming were inferred from the DNA itself. In the table there are about 400,000 clones, nearly 90% of which are singletons. The CDR3 has 15 residues. The V gene's germline CDR1 is KGHDR and CDR2 SFDVKD. V gave up 9 bases and J gave up 2 bases, with 17 bases separating them.

The genes are TRBV24-1 and TRBJ2-3; the D is unclear. The TCR comes from a woman under 30 with acute COVID-19. Sequenced material: PBMCs or T cells enriched from blood (not recorded which). CDR3 DNA sequence: TGTGCCACCGGGTCTACGGGTCGACTCACAGATACGCAGTATTTT. This sequence encodes CATGSTGRLTDTQYF.